This T cell receptor beta chain was sequenced during a study of Graves' ophthalmopathy and Graves' hyperthyroidism. The CDR3 length is 15 residues. The germline V gene encodes CDR1 SEHNR and CDR2 FQNEAQ (reference sequence). V lost 1 base to trimming and J lost 4 bases, with 8 bases between them. Amplification from RNA transcripts yielded the TCR beta CDR3 regions. After a first-round RT-PCR with HTBI primers, a second-round multiplex PCR was run. One entry per CDR3 protein results from TCRdb running MiXCR on the multiplex PCR reads. This sample has 650,000 to 900,000 distinct CDR3 sequences; roughly two fifths occur once, and the top ten carry 40% to 55%. Clinicians made diagnoses from clinical symptoms, serum thyroxine, TRAb, thyroid ultrasound and orbital computed tomography.

The source of this sequence is an adult man with Graves' ophthalmopathy. This chain uses TRBV7-9 with TRBJ1-6, with no clear D. Sequences were obtained from peripheral blood. CDR3 DNA: TGTGCCAGCAGCTTAGGAGCCCATTATAATTCACCCCTCCACTTT. Protein product: CASSLGAHYNSPLHF.